The 8 T cell receptor beta chains listed next were all sequenced from one sample in a study of blood T cells in healthy people across ages. Sample-barcoded 5' priming and a J-beta primer mix drove a second PCR of about 6 to 12 cycles. TCRdb fed the 5' RACE reads into MiXCR, producing one record per CDR3 protein. The data contain some 1.7 million distinct CDR3 sequences, 25% to 30% of them singletons. Sequenced: blood. These receptors were obtained from a woman aged 30 to 39 in good health.

In this sample, this clonotype turned up once. The chain uses TRBV5-1 and TRBJ2-4; D possibly corresponds to TRBD1 (6 bases). The J call may be in error: the DNA end matches TRBJ2-5 better. The CDR3 extends over 14 amino acids. The germline gives CDR1 SGHRS, CDR2 YFSETQ. This chain's CDR3 is CASSWMGHLETQYF. The CDR3 DNA reads TGCGCCAGCAGCTGGATGGGACACTTAGAGACCCAGTACTTC.

A word on this clonotype: One base away lies a much larger clone, so this may be a sequencing read error. The chain joins TRBV5-5 to TRBJ2-7; D is tentatively TRBD1 or TRBD2 (5 bases each). The V and J ends lost 6 bases and 2 bases respectively, with 12 bases between them. This CDR3 spans 13 amino acids. Germline V gene lookup returns CDR1 SGHKS and CDR2 YYEKEE (reference sequence). The CDR3 loop reads CASTGRVPYEQYF. CDR3 DNA sequence: TGTGCCAGCACGGGACGGGTTCCCTACGAGCAGTACTTC. Drawing the rest from reference TRBV5-5 and TRBJ2-7, the complete variable domain is DAGVTQSPTHLIKTRGQQVTLRCSPISGHKSVSWYQQVLGQGPQFIFQYYEKEERGRGNFPDRFSARQFPNYSSELNVNALLLGDSALYLCASTGRVPYEQYFGPGTRLTVT.

There are many counts of this clonotype. This sequence joins TRBV6-5 and TRBJ2-7; weak D call: TRBD1 (5 bases). The CDR3 spans 14 residues. Germline V gene sequence: CDR1 MNHEY, CDR2 SVGAGI. V was pared by 2 bases and J by 3 bases, with 11 bases between. The CDR3 bases are TGTGCCAGCAGTTACCGACAGTCACTCTACGAGCAGTACTTC. Translated, it gives CASSYRQSLYEQYF.

This clonotype was counted between two and nine times. V is TRBV29-1 and J is TRBJ2-5, with D uncertain. The CDR3 has 11 residues. The V and J ends lost 0 bases and 5 bases respectively, with 4 bases between them. CDR1 and CDR2 from the germline V gene are SQVTM and ANQGSEA. The CDR3 loop is CSVEDVETQYF. CDR3 nucleotide sequence: TGCAGCGTTGAAGATGTGGAGACCCAGTACTTC.

J is TRBJ1-2 and V is TRBV6-1; the D is unclear. Trimming pared 7 bases from V and 4 bases from J, leaving 25 bases between. This CDR3 has 17 residues. The germline gives CDR1 MNHNS, CDR2 SASEGT. Written as DNA, the CDR3 is TGTGCCAGCACGCTGCCTCATTTGGAAGATAGGGTCTATGGCTACACCTTC. This gives the protein CASTLPHLEDRVYGYTF.

The chain joins TRBV12-3 or TRBV12-4 to TRBJ1-5; D gene uncertain. V was shortened by 2 bases and J by 4 bases, with 15 bases between the two germline ends. The CDR3 extends over 16 amino acids. CDR3 DNA: TGTGCCAGCAGTTTAACTACGGGGATAGGGAATCAGCCCCAGCATTTT. Its protein is CASSLTTGIGNQPQHF.

This clonotype was seen a few times. The V call is TRBV5-6, the J call TRBJ1-6, with D perhaps TRBD1 (5 bases). CDR3 length: 17 residues. V was cut by 1 base and J by 10 bases, with 21 bases left in between. Germline V lookup: CDR1 SGHDT, CDR2 YYEEEE. This CDR3 reads CASSLFGLSGGDSPLHF. CDR3 coding DNA: TGTGCCAGCAGCTTGTTCGGTCTGTCCGGGGGAGACTCACCCCTCCACTTT.

The V gene is TRBV12-3 or TRBV12-4, the J gene TRBJ2-7, with TRBD1 matching over 7 bases. After removal of 8 bases from V and 3 bases from J, the junction contained 4 bases not matched to a gene. The CDR3 loop spans 12 amino acids. CDR3 in amino acids: CASARDSYEQYF. As DNA, the CDR3 is TGTGCCAGCGCCCGGGACAGCTACGAGCAGTACTTC.